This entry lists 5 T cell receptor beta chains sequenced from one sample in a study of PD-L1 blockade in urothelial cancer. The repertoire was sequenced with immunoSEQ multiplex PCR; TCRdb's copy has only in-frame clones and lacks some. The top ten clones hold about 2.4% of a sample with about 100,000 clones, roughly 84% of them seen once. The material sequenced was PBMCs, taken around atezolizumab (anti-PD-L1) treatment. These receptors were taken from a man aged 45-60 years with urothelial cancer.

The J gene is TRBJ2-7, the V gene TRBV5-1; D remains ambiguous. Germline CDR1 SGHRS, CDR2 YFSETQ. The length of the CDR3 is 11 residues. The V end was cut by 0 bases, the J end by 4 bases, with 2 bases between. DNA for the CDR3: TGCGCCAGCAGCTTGGCTTACGAGCAGTACTTC. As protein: CASSLAYEQYF.

This CDR3 reads CSGQREETQYF. In nucleotides, the CDR3 is TGCAGCGGCCAGCGGGAAGAGACCCAGTACTTC. The rearrangement joins TRBV20-1 to TRBJ2-5; tentative D call: TRBD2 (6 bases). The CDR3 covers 11 residues. The germline CDR1 and CDR2 sequences are DFQATT and SNEGSKA (reference sequence).

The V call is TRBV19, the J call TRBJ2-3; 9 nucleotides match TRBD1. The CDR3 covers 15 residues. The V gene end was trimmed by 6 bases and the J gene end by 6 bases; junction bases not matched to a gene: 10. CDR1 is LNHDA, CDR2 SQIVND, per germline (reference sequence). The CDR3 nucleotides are TGTGCCAGTAGACCGGGACAGGGACGTTCGGATACGCAGTATTTT. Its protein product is CASRPGQGRSDTQYF.

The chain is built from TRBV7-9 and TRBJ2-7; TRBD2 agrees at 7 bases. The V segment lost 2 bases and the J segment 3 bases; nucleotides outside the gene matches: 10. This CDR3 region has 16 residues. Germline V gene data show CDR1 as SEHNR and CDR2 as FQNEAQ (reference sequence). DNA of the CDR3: TGTGCCAGCAGCTTAATGGGCGGCGGGAGCCACTACGAGCAGTACTTC. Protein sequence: CASSLMGGGSHYEQYF.

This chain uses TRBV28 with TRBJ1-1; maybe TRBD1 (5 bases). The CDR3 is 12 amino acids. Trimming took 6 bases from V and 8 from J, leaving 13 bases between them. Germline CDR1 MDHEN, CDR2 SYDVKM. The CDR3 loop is CASSTVWTEAFF. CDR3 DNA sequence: TGTGCCAGCAGCACCGTCTGGACAGAAGCTTTCTTT.